This is a list of T cell receptor beta chains from one sample in a study of identifying expanded T cells in peripheral blood. Clones were read by immunoSEQ multiplex PCR, and TCRdb kept only the in-frame ones, dropping some. The table shows tens of thousands of clones, with around 91% occurring only once. Sequencing was done on a sample of blood. Source of these receptors: a person between 18 and 75 years old in good health. Both conserved end residues are part of each CDR3. Each record gives: V gene, D gene, clone size, J gene, CDR3 protein, CDR3 DNA. D genes are given only for firm matches. Size tells how often a clone was seen (once, few, many) or the class of an expanded clone, and some rows leave it out.

V: TRBV6-6; D: TRBD1; size: .; J: TRBJ2-5; CDR3: CASSYRDRQETQYF; DNA: TGTGCCAGCAGTTACCGGGACAGACAAGAGACCCAGTACTTC
V: TRBV6-4; D: TRBD2; size: few; J: TRBJ2-3; CDR3: CASSERGGPDTQYF; DNA: TGTGCCAGCAGTGAGCGGGGGGGCCCAGATACGCAGTATTTT
V: TRBV5-5; D: TRBD1; size: .; J: TRBJ1-5; CDR3: CASSPDRALRPQHF; DNA: TGTGCCAGCAGCCCCGACAGGGCGTTAAGGCCCCAGCATTTT
V: TRBV7-2; D: .; size: .; J: TRBJ1-1; CDR3: CASSLWGTEAFF; DNA: TGTGCCAGCAGCTTATGGGGGACTGAAGCTTTCTTT
V: TRBV7-2; D: TRBD2; size: .; J: TRBJ2-1; CDR3: CASWGGYNEQFF; DNA: TGTGCCAGCTGGGGGGGCTACAATGAGCAGTTCTTC
V: TRBV6-5; D: .; size: .; J: TRBJ1-2; CDR3: CASRHVRGQGYTF; DNA: TGTGCCAGCAGACACGTCCGGGGTCAAGGCTACACCTTC
V: TRBV29-1; D: TRBD2; size: once; J: TRBJ2-3; CDR3: CSVVGSQLAGGLGPDTQYF; DNA: TGCAGCGTTGTTGGTAGCCAGCTAGCGGGGGGGTTGGGCCCAGATACGCAGTATTTT
V: TRBV5-1; D: .; size: .; J: TRBJ2-5; CDR3: CASSHLDTVQETQYF; DNA: TGCGCCAGCAGCCACCTGGACACGGTACAAGAGACCCAGTACTTC
V: TRBV5-1; D: TRBD1; size: .; J: TRBJ1-2; CDR3: CASSLDGGTGIYTF; DNA: TGCGCCAGCAGCTTGGATGGCGGGACAGGGATCTACACCTTC
V: TRBV30; D: .; size: many; J: TRBJ1-5; CDR3: CAWSVQGRQPQHF; DNA: TGTGCCTGGAGTGTACAGGGAAGGCAGCCCCAGCATTTT
V: TRBV18; D: .; size: .; J: TRBJ1-4; CDR3: CASSPNGGKDEKLFF; DNA: TGTGCCAGCTCACCAAATGGGGGAAAGGATGAAAAACTGTTTTTT
V: TRBV6-1; D: .; size: .; J: TRBJ1-6; CDR3: CASRDWPDSPLHF; DNA: TGTGCCAGCCGGGACTGGCCGGATTCACCCCTCCACTTT
V: TRBV5-1; D: .; size: few; J: TRBJ1-2; CDR3: CASSLVTAGNYGYTF; DNA: TGCGCCAGCAGCTTGGTAACAGCCGGTAACTATGGCTACACCTTC
V: TRBV6-6; D: TRBD1; size: once; J: TRBJ1-6; CDR3: CASSYDREQPLHF; DNA: TGTGCCAGCAGTTACGACAGGGAGCAGCCCCTCCACTTT
V: TRBV9; D: TRBD2; size: .; J: TRBJ2-1; CDR3: CASSVVSGGPNEQFF; DNA: TGTGCCAGCAGCGTAGTGTCGGGAGGACCTAATGAGCAGTTCTTC
V: TRBV6-1; D: TRBD2; size: .; J: TRBJ2-1; CDR3: CASSEEFIGTSADNEQFF; DNA: TGTGCCAGCAGTGAAGAGTTTATCGGGACTAGCGCCGACAATGAGCAGTTCTTC
V: TRBV7-9; D: .; size: .; J: TRBJ1-4; CDR3: CASSSSTSEKLFF; DNA: TGTGCCAGCAGCTCCTCCACGAGTGAAAAACTGTTTTTT
V: TRBV7-2; D: .; size: .; J: TRBJ2-7; CDR3: CASSTEWGITYEQYF; DNA: TGTGCCAGCAGCACTGAGTGGGGAATCACCTACGAGCAGTACTTC
V: TRBV10-3; D: TRBD1; size: .; J: TRBJ1-2; CDR3: CATRPGQGLVGYTF; DNA: TGTGCCACGAGGCCGGGACAGGGCTTGGTTGGCTACACCTTC
V: TRBV19; D: TRBD2; size: .; J: TRBJ2-1; CDR3: CASSTLGLAGDLTYNEQFF; DNA: TGTGCCAGTAGTACCCTAGGACTAGCGGGGGACCTAACCTACAATGAGCAGTTCTTC
V: TRBV19; D: TRBD1; size: .; J: TRBJ2-1; CDR3: CASSRDRDRYNEQFF; DNA: TGTGCCAGTAGCCGGGACAGGGACCGATACAATGAGCAGTTCTTC
V: TRBV5-4; D: TRBD1; size: .; J: TRBJ1-1; CDR3: CASSQDRGNFAEAFF; DNA: TGTGCCAGCAGCCAGGACAGGGGAAATTTCGCTGAAGCTTTCTTT
V: TRBV28; D: .; size: .; J: TRBJ1-1; CDR3: CASSRGGNTEAFF; DNA: TGTGCCAGCAGCCGGGGGGGGAACACTGAAGCTTTCTTT
V: TRBV9; D: .; size: .; J: TRBJ2-2; CDR3: CASSENTGELFF; DNA: TGTGCCAGCAGCGAGAACACCGGGGAGCTGTTTTTT
V: TRBV6-1; D: .; size: .; J: TRBJ1-2; CDR3: CASSLTGEHYGYTF; DNA: TGTGCCAGCAGTCTTACTGGGGAGCACTATGGCTACACCTTC
V: TRBV14; D: TRBD2; size: .; J: TRBJ2-7; CDR3: CASSHIDLISGRNPVEQYF; DNA: TGTGCCAGCAGCCATATAGACTTAATTAGCGGGAGAAACCCCGTCGAGCAGTACTTC
V: TRBV21-1; D: .; size: .; J: TRBJ1-2; CDR3: CASRDRGLDYGYTF; DNA: TGTGCCAGCAGGGACAGGGGGCTTGACTATGGCTACACCTTC
V: TRBV5-4; D: .; size: .; J: TRBJ2-2; CDR3: CASSQSNTGELFF; DNA: TGTGCCAGCAGCCAGTCGAACACCGGGGAGCTGTTTTTT
V: TRBV19; D: TRBD1; size: .; J: TRBJ2-7; CDR3: CASSTTGQGTYEQYF; DNA: TGTGCCAGTAGTACTACGGGACAGGGCACCTACGAGCAGTACTTC
V: TRBV19; D: .; size: .; J: TRBJ2-1; CDR3: CASSLWGGRSYNEQFF; DNA: TGTGCCAGTAGCCTCTGGGGGGGCCGCTCCTACAATGAGCAGTTCTTC
V: TRBV6-5; D: .; size: .; J: TRBJ1-6; CDR3: CASSYNINSPLHF; DNA: TGTGCCAGCAGTTACAACATCAACTCACCCCTCCACTTT
V: TRBV9; D: TRBD2; size: .; J: TRBJ2-1; CDR3: CASSGGGSYNEQFF; DNA: TGTGCCAGCAGCGGGGGGGGCTCCTACAATGAGCAGTTCTTC
V: TRBV5-1; D: TRBD2; size: .; J: TRBJ2-1; CDR3: CASRGTSANNEQFF; DNA: TGCGCCAGCAGGGGGACTAGCGCCAACAATGAGCAGTTCTTC
V: TRBV2; D: .; size: .; J: TRBJ1-1; CDR3: CASSPRGNTEAFF; DNA: TGTGCCAGCAGCCCACGAGGGAACACTGAAGCTTTCTTT
V: TRBV4-3; D: .; size: .; J: TRBJ2-1; CDR3: CASSQDRWLTNEQFF; DNA: TGCGCCAGCAGCCAAGATCGATGGCTAACCAATGAGCAGTTCTTC
V: TRBV7-8; D: TRBD1; size: .; J: TRBJ1-4; CDR3: CASSLWGDRDANEKLFF; DNA: TGTGCCAGCAGCTTATGGGGCGACAGGGACGCTAATGAAAAACTGTTTTTT
V: TRBV7-9; D: .; size: .; J: TRBJ2-3; CDR3: CASSPADTQYF; DNA: TGTGCCAGCAGCCCCGCAGATACGCAGTATTTT
V: TRBV28; D: .; size: .; J: TRBJ1-1; CDR3: CASGGGLTEAFF; DNA: TGTGCCAGCGGGGGCGGGCTCACTGAAGCTTTCTTT
V: TRBV27; D: TRBD1; size: .; J: TRBJ2-7; CDR3: CASSPFGTGNYEQYF; DNA: TGTGCCAGCAGCCCATTCGGGACAGGGAACTACGAGCAGTACTTC
V: TRBV4-3; D: .; size: .; J: TRBJ2-2; CDR3: CASSPGPDVRSGELFF; DNA: TGCGCCAGCAGCCCCGGACCAGACGTACGGTCCGGGGAGCTGTTTTTT
V: TRBV4-3; D: .; size: .; J: TRBJ1-6; CDR3: CASSRGSSYNSPLHF; DNA: TGCGCCAGCAGCCGAGGGAGCTCCTATAATTCACCCCTCCACTTT
V: TRBV5-1; D: .; size: .; J: TRBJ1-4; CDR3: CASSSQGTTNEKLFF; DNA: TGCGCCAGCAGCTCACAGGGTACAACTAATGAAAAACTGTTTTTT
V: TRBV19; D: .; size: once; J: TRBJ1-4; CDR3: CASSIDLGDEKLFF; DNA: TGTGCCAGTAGTATAGATCTTGGGGATGAAAAACTGTTTTTT
V: TRBV6-6; D: .; size: once; J: TRBJ2-7; CDR3: CASSYSIGSYEQYF; DNA: TGTGCCAGCAGTTACTCGATAGGGTCCTACGAGCAGTACTTC
V: TRBV14; D: .; size: .; J: TRBJ2-3; CDR3: CASSQDSGVTQYF; DNA: TGTGCCAGCAGCCAAGATTCGGGTGTTACGCAGTATTTT
V: TRBV28; D: .; size: few; J: TRBJ2-3; CDR3: CASSYPMEGTDTQYF; DNA: TGTGCCAGCAGTTACCCCATGGAAGGCACAGATACGCAGTATTTT
V: TRBV5-6; D: TRBD2; size: .; J: TRBJ2-1; CDR3: CASSLGGLAYNEQFF; DNA: TGTGCCAGCAGCTTGGGGGGACTAGCGTACAATGAGCAGTTCTTC
V: TRBV18; D: .; size: .; J: TRBJ2-7; CDR3: CASSPYSGYEQYF; DNA: TGTGCCAGCTCACCATACTCGGGGTACGAGCAGTACTTC
V: TRBV11-2; D: TRBD1; size: .; J: TRBJ1-5; CDR3: CASSLVGTGEHLQPQHF; DNA: TGTGCCAGCAGCTTAGTCGGGACAGGAGAGCATTTACAGCCCCAGCATTTT
V: TRBV7-2; D: TRBD2; size: once; J: TRBJ2-2; CDR3: CASSFLPSGGNTGELFF; DNA: TGTGCCAGCAGCTTCCTCCCTAGCGGGGGAAACACCGGGGAGCTGTTTTTT
V: TRBV28; D: .; size: .; J: TRBJ2-7; CDR3: CATSRIHEQYF; DNA: TGTGCCACCTCAAGAATCCACGAGCAGTACTTC
V: TRBV19; D: .; size: .; J: TRBJ2-6; CDR3: CASKTGANVLTF; DNA: TGTGCCAGTAAGACTGGGGCCAACGTCCTGACTTTC
V: TRBV5-1; D: .; size: .; J: TRBJ1-6; CDR3: CASSLSRGPLHF; DNA: TGTGCCAGCAGCTTGTCCCGCGGTCCCCTCCACTTT
V: TRBV7-3; D: .; size: .; J: TRBJ2-3; CDR3: CASSLTGGAWDTQYF; DNA: TGTGCCAGCAGCTTAACCGGCGGGGCTTGGGATACGCAGTATTTT
V: TRBV6-5; D: .; size: .; J: TRBJ2-7; CDR3: CASSYRGRAYEQYF; DNA: TGTGCCAGCAGTTACCGTGGCAGGGCCTACGAGCAGTACTTC
V: TRBV5-6; D: TRBD1; size: .; J: TRBJ1-2; CDR3: CASSSGDRGSGYTF; DNA: TGTGCCAGCAGCTCAGGGGACAGGGGGAGTGGCTACACCTTC
V: TRBV4-1; D: TRBD1; size: .; J: TRBJ1-5; CDR3: CASSHRTGDIQPQHF; DNA: TGCGCCAGCAGCCACCGGACAGGGGATATTCAGCCCCAGCATTTT
V: TRBV7-2; D: .; size: .; J: TRBJ1-6; CDR3: CASSHTDSPLHF; DNA: TGTGCCAGCAGCCATACAGATTCACCCCTCCACTTT
V: TRBV9; D: TRBD2; size: .; J: TRBJ2-1; CDR3: CASSRGETAYNEQFF; DNA: TGTGCCAGCAGCCGGGGGGAGACAGCATACAATGAGCAGTTCTTC
V: TRBV5-4; D: .; size: .; J: TRBJ2-2; CDR3: CASSSAVSTGELFF; DNA: TGTGCCAGCAGCTCAGCGGTGAGCACCGGGGAGCTGTTTTTT